This T cell receptor (beta chain) was identified during a study of T-cell reconstitution after alpha-beta-depleted transplantation in children. Study-wide results and limits: At around two months after transplant, the alpha-beta T cells were reportedly derived from several hundred expanded clones that came from non-depleted graft cells. When one year had passed after transplant, most T-cell counts and diversity came from newly produced T cells. Surviving recipient T cells and intrathymic progenitors accounted for some patients' high TCRbeta diversity at day 60.

Preparation of the TCRbeta library was carried out with unique molecular identifiers. TCRdb recomputed calls from the PCR reads with MiXCR, one row per CDR3 protein. The sample consists of 500,000 to 750,000 distinct CDR3 sequences, 25% to 30% of them appearing once. This clonotype was found a few times. Its antigen is not known. Trimming removed 3 bases at V and 6 bases at J, with 6 bases between. Germline V CDR1 and CDR2: LNHNV, YYDKDF (reference sequence). CDR3 size: 12 residues. This specimen was PBMCs, taken before TCRalphabeta/CD19-depleted stem cell transplant. The source is a boy less than two years old with Wiskott-Aldrich syndrome, due to receive a stem cell transplant. The chain uses TRBV15 and TRBJ1-5; D is ambiguous. The CDR3 sequence is CATSSIGQPQHF. DNA of the CDR3: TGTGCCACCAGCAGCATAGGTCAGCCCCAGCATTTT.